These 10 T cell receptor beta chains were sequenced from one sample in a study of PD-L1 blockade in urothelial cancer. The protocol was immunoSEQ multiplex PCR, while the TCRdb copy is restricted to in-frame clones and leaves out a portion. Among about 50,000 clones, around three quarters were seen once, and the ten largest hold about 3.6%. Source: PBMCs, taken around atezolizumab (anti-PD-L1) treatment. These receptors all stem from a man in his 70s with urothelial cancer.

The rearrangement joins TRBV7-9 to TRBJ1-1, with 9 nucleotides matching TRBD1. The CDR3 consists of 13 residues. The trim removed 3 bases at V and 5 bases at J, leaving 1 base unmatched. CDR1 is SEHNR and CDR2 is FQNEAQ in the germline V gene (reference sequence). CDR3 DNA sequence: TGTGCCAGCAGCTTTGGGACAGGGACTGAAGCTTTCTTT. This translates into CASSFGTGTEAFF.

This rearrangement joins TRBV5-4 to TRBJ2-2; TRBD2 agrees at 8 bases. Trimming at V came to 1 base and at J to 7 bases, leaving 9 bases not matched to a gene. The CDR3 runs 16 residues. Germline loops: CDR1 SGHNT, CDR2 YYREEE (reference sequence). CDR3 nucleotide sequence: TGTGCCAGCAGCTTGATGGGCGGGGGGCTCATCGGGGAGCTGTTTTTT. Its protein is CASSLMGGGLIGELFF. The full variable domain, completed using reference TRBV5-4 and TRBJ2-2, is ETGVTQSPTHLIKTRGQQVTLRCSSQSGHNTVSWYQQALGQGPQFIFQYYREEENGRGNFPPRFSGLQFPNYSSELNVNALELDDSALYLCASSLMGGGLIGELFFGEGSRLTVL.

This chain connects TRBV6-6 to TRBJ2-7, with a weak D call TRBD2 (5 bases). V dropped 8 bases and J dropped 0 bases, with 8 bases sitting between them. Germline assignment: CDR1 MNHNY and CDR2 SVGAGI (reference sequence). This CDR3 contains 12 residues. The DNA of the CDR3 is TGTGCCAGCGGTAGCGTCTCCTACGAGCAGTACTTC. Protein product: CASGSVSYEQYF.

V and J are TRBV19 and TRBJ1-1, with D tentatively TRBD1 (6 bases). The CDR3 has 13 amino acids. CDR1 and CDR2 (germline): LNHDA, SQIVND (reference sequence). Trimming removed 6 bases from V and 1 base from J, with 9 bases in between. The DNA for the CDR3 is TGTGCCAGTAGGGGGGACACGAACACTGAAGCTTTCTTT. Protein product: CASRGDTNTEAFF.

The V and J genes are TRBV4-3 and TRBJ2-1; 7 bases fit TRBD2. CDR3 length: 15 amino acids. J gave up 4 bases and V 1 base, and 4 bases lay outside the gene matches. Germline loops: CDR1 LGHNA, CDR2 YSLEER. CDR3 in DNA: TGCGCCAGCAGCCAAGCTCCAGCGGGGTACAATGAGCAGTTCTTC. It codes for CASSQAPAGYNEQFF.

J is TRBJ1-1 and V is TRBV10-3, with TRBD1 identical over 9 bases. Trimming took 6 bases from V and 4 from J; bases not matched to a gene: 3. The CDR3 spans 13 residues. In germline, CDR1 is ENHRY, CDR2 SYGVKD. The CDR3 loop reads CAISSTGGTEAFF. DNA of the CDR3: TGTGCCATCAGCTCGACAGGGGGCACTGAAGCTTTCTTT.

This clone was recorded a few times. The V and J genes are TRBV4-2 and TRBJ2-1, with TRBD2 as a possible D gene (5 bases). The germline gives CDR1 LGHNA, CDR2 YNFKEQ. The CDR3 loop spans 14 amino acids. V lost 3 bases, J lost 3 bases, and 9 bases lay in between. DNA for the CDR3: TGTGCCAGCAGCCACGAGACTAACTACAATGAGCAGTTCTTC. This encodes CASSHETNYNEQFF.

The V call is TRBV18, the J call TRBJ2-5; 9 bases are a match to TRBD1. From germline, CDR1 is KGHSH and CDR2 LQKENI. This CDR3 has 14 amino acids. V was pared by 8 bases and J by 7 bases, with 11 bases of the junction left unmatched. CDR3 DNA sequence: TGTGCCAGCGCCGGACAGGGGCAAACGGGGACCCAGTACTTC. Its translation: CASAGQGQTGTQYF.

The CDR3 nucleotides read TGTGCTAGTGGTTTTCGCGGGGGAGGCGAAGAGACCCAGTACTTC. Residues: CASGFRGGGEETQYF. This chain links TRBV12-5 with TRBJ2-5, with 7 bases that match TRBD2. The CDR3 loop spans 15 amino acids. The ends lost 3 bases at V and 3 bases at J; junction bases unmatched: 7. Per germline, CDR1 LGHNT and CDR2 FRNRAP. Complete variable domain (other parts from reference TRBV12-5 and TRBJ2-5): DARVTQTPRHKVTEMGQEVTMRCQPILGHNTVFWYRQTMMQGLELLAYFRNRAPLDDSGMPKDRFSAEMPDATLATLKIQPSEPRDSAVYFCASGFRGGGEETQYFGPGTRLLVL.

This chain's CDR3 is CASSPIQDSNEKLFF. CDR3 nucleotides: TGTGCCAGCTCACCGATACAGGACAGTAATGAAAAACTGTTTTTT. The chain has TRBV18 and TRBJ1-4, with D possibly being TRBD1 (6 bases). Germline-derived CDR1 and CDR2 are KGHSH and LQKENI. With 3 bases removed from V and 4 bases from J, the gap between germline ends came to 12 bases. The CDR3 has 15 amino acids.